The rows below give T cell receptor beta chains drawn from one sample of a study of T cells in Graves' hyperthyroidism and ophthalmopathy. TCRdb reanalysed the multiplex PCR reads using MiXCR and keeps one entry per CDR3 protein. The data show about 200,000 distinct CDR3 sequences, about 17% seen once. Material for sequencing was blood. The receptors originated from a man aged 35-49 years with Graves' hyperthyroidism. CDR3s include the opening cysteine and the closing phenylalanine or tryptophan. D genes are given only for firm matches. A row's size may be missing; if present it is once, few, many or a size class.

CDR3 length,V gene,J gene,clone size,D gene,CDR3 protein,CDR3 DNA
13,TRBV7-7,TRBJ1-1,many,NA,CASSLDANTEAFF,TGTGCTAGCAGCTTAGATGCTAACACTGAAGCTTTCTTT
15,TRBV6-1,TRBJ2-1,few,TRBD1,CASSEGQGDYNEQFF,TGTGCCAGTTCGGAGGGACAGGGAGACTACAATGAGCAGTTCTTC
15,TRBV6-1,TRBJ2-7,many,TRBD1,CASSTSGTGNYEQYF,TGTGCCAGCAGTACCTCCGGGACAGGGAACTACGAGCAGTACTTC
15,TRBV14,TRBJ2-4,NA,NA,CASSQDRARVDIQYF,TGTGCCAGCAGCCAAGATCGGGCCAGGGTGGACATTCAGTACTTC
16,TRBV25-1,TRBJ1-1,many,TRBD1,CASSLGQGAIVTEAFF,TGTGCCAGCAGTCTAGGACAGGGGGCGATTGTGACTGAAGCTTTCTTT
13,TRBV7-2,TRBJ1-1,NA,NA,CASSSTKNTEAFF,TGTGCCAGCAGCAGCACCAAGAACACTGAAGCTTTCTTT
17,TRBV6-1,TRBJ1-6,NA,NA,CASTPYRDLSYNSPLHF,TGTGCCAGCACCCCCTACAGGGACCTCTCCTATAATTCACCCCTCCACTTT
15,TRBV5-5,TRBJ1-1,few,NA,CASSLVAGVDTEAFF,TGTGCCAGCAGCTTGGTAGCAGGGGTGGACACTGAAGCTTTCTTT
15,TRBV20-1,TRBJ2-5,NA,TRBD2,CSARESRGGGKTQYF,TGCAGTGCTAGAGAAAGCCGGGGGGGCGGAAAGACCCAGTACTTC
17,TRBV6-2/TRBV6-3,TRBJ1-3,many,NA,CASSYSGRKSSGNTIYF,TGTGCCAGCAGTTACTCTGGCAGGAAGAGCTCTGGAAACACCATATATTTT
12,TRBV5-1,TRBJ2-5,few,NA,CASRDNQETQCF,TGCGCCAGCAGAGACAACCAAGAGACCCAGTGCTTC
14,TRBV3-1,TRBJ1-2,many,NA,CASSQEGWGGGYTF,TGTGCCAGCAGCCAAGAGGGTTGGGGCGGAGGCTACACCTTC
12,TRBV12-3/TRBV12-4,TRBJ1-1,many,NA,CASSFESTEAFF,TGTGCCAGCAGTTTTGAGAGCACTGAAGCTTTCTTT
16,TRBV11-2,TRBJ2-5,many,NA,CASSSPTGFVRETQYF,TGTGCCAGCAGCTCCCCTACAGGTTTTGTTCGAGAGACCCAGTACTTC
13,TRBV19,TRBJ1-1,few,NA,CASSFRQTLEAFF,TGTGCCAGTAGTTTCAGACAAACCCTTGAAGCTTTCTTT
14,TRBV11-2,TRBJ2-5,NA,NA,CASSSPEGGKTQYF,TGTGCCAGCAGCTCTCCTGAGGGGGGGAAGACCCAGTACTTC